The T cell receptor (beta chain) under discussion was sequenced for a study of T cells in Graves' hyperthyroidism and ophthalmopathy. Trimming removed 1 base from V and 0 bases from J, with 11 bases in between. The CDR3 has 16 amino acids. CDR1 is SGDLS and CDR2 is YYNGEE in the germline V gene. There were TCR beta CDR3 regions amplified from RNA transcripts. An initial round of RT-PCR targeting the TCR CDR3 relied on the HTBI primer set. From the multiplex PCR reads, TCRdb called clonotypes with MiXCR, one entry per CDR3 protein. The sample includes 500,000 to 650,000 distinct CDR3 sequences, 40% to 50% of them seen just once.

Specimen: peripheral blood or thyroid tissue (not recorded which). The TCR originated in an adult woman with Graves' disease, either hyperthyroidism or ophthalmopathy (not recorded which). J is TRBJ1-3 and V is TRBV9; no reliable D call. CDR3 DNA: TGTGCCAGCAGCGTATCGGGAAACCCCTCTGGAAACACCATATATTTT. Its protein product is CASSVSGNPSGNTIYF.